One and the same sample provided the 30 T cell receptor beta chains below, sequenced in a study of T cells in localized non-small cell lung cancer (dated by TCRdb to 2019 to 2021). The library came from the immunoSEQ multiplex PCR assay. TCRdb carries this immuneACCESS record with in-frame sequences only. Its versions omit some clonotypes, under half of them owing to an unresolved V gene in the studies checked, with the rest unexplained. This sample lists nearly 25,000 clones; more than 85% were detected once. The top ten clones comprise around 15% of the sample. Source: peripheral blood, taken before any cancer treatment. Receptors were obtained from a man aged 40 to 69 with stage III squamous cell lung carcinoma.

The chain employs TRBV9 and TRBJ2-3; the D is unclear. The CDR3 is 14 residues long. Germline V gives CDR1 SGDLS, CDR2 YYNGEE. V was trimmed by 0 bases and J by 5 bases, leaving 10 bases between them. The CDR3 protein is CASSVDLGIDTQYF. The CDR3 DNA reads as TGTGCCAGCAGCGTAGACTTGGGAATAGATACGCAGTATTTT.

The genes are TRBV7-8 and TRBJ1-2; the D is unclear. The CDR3 has 15 amino acids. Germline V gene lookup returns CDR1 SGHVS and CDR2 FQNEAQ. V lost 1 base and J lost 1, with 10 bases in between. As DNA, the CDR3 is TGTGCCAGCAGCTTAGGGGCCGCGAGTAACTATGGCTACACCTTC. It codes for CASSLGAASNYGYTF.

The chain is built from TRBV4-2 and TRBJ1-1; no firm D call. The germline V gene has CDR1 LGHNA and CDR2 YNFKEQ. CDR3 length: 13 residues. V lost 0 bases, J lost 6 bases, and 8 bases lay in between. This chain's CDR3 is CASSQDQVSEAFF. The CDR3, as DNA: TGTGCCAGCAGCCAAGATCAGGTATCTGAAGCTTTCTTT.

The chain uses TRBV30 and TRBJ1-1; 8 bases align to TRBD1. Per germline, CDR1 GTSNPN and CDR2 SVGIG (reference sequence). V trimming: 3 bases; J trimming: 0 bases; junction bases outside the gene matches: 9. The CDR3 is made up of 16 amino acids. The CDR3 reads CAWSPGTGPLNTEAFF. The CDR3 coding sequence is TGTGCCTGGAGCCCCGGGACAGGCCCCTTGAACACTGAAGCTTTCTTT.

The rearrangement uses TRBV5-6 and TRBJ1-5; D unclear. This CDR3 is 13 amino acids long. CDR1 is SGHDT and CDR2 is YYEEEE in the germline V gene. The V end lost 2 bases, the J end lost 1 base, and 4 bases lay between the germline ends. The CDR3 sequence: CASSFQSNQPQHF. For the CDR3, the DNA is TGTGCCAGCAGCTTCCAAAGCAATCAGCCCCAGCATTTT. The full variable domain, rest sourced from reference TRBV5-6 and TRBJ1-5, is DAGVTQSPTHLIKTRGQQVTLRCSPKSGHDTVSWYQQALGQGPQFIFQYYEEEERQRGNFPDRFSGHQFPNYSSELNVNALLLGDSALYLCASSFQSNQPQHFGDGTRLSIL.

The J gene is TRBJ2-1, the V gene TRBV4-3; tentatively, D is TRBD2 (6 bases). The V and J ends lost 0 bases and 8 bases respectively, with 14 bases between them. In germline, CDR1 is LGHNA, CDR2 YSLEER. The CDR3 is made up of 15 amino acids. The CDR3: CASSQDRGLWDEQFF. The CDR3 DNA follows: TGCGCCAGCAGCCAAGATCGGGGACTCTGGGATGAGCAGTTCTTC.

This sequence joins TRBV28 and TRBJ1-5, with D uncertain. Germline V gene sequence: CDR1 MDHEN, CDR2 SYDVKM. The CDR3 spans 16 residues. V lost 6 bases and J lost 0, with 15 bases in between. DNA for the CDR3: TGTGCCAGCAGGTCTCGGACGGTCTATAGCAATCAGCCCCAGCATTTT. Translating gives CASRSRTVYSNQPQHF.

CDR3 residues: CASSEPSGSYEQFF. For the CDR3, the DNA is TGCGCCAGCAGTGAACCTAGCGGGAGCTATGAGCAGTTCTTC. This chain connects TRBV10-2 to TRBJ2-1; 10 bases line up with TRBD2. V lost 3 bases, J lost 8 bases, and 4 bases stayed unmatched. The germline V gene encodes CDR1 WSHSY and CDR2 SAAADI. This CDR3 is 14 amino acids long.

The V and J genes are TRBV7-3 and TRBJ2-1; 10 bases align to TRBD2. V was clipped by 5 bases and J by 5 bases; unmatched bases: 6. CDR1 and CDR2 from the germline V gene are SGHTA and FQGTGA. The length of the CDR3 is 15 residues. CDR3 DNA sequence: TGTGCCAGCAGCGTTAGCGGGGGGCTTAACAATGAGCAGTTCTTC. It is translated as CASSVSGGLNNEQFF.

The CDR3 sequence: CASSQAKLQGSYGYTF. The CDR3 nucleotides are TGCGCCAGCAGCCAAGCCAAGCTACAGGGCTCCTATGGCTACACCTTC. The V gene is TRBV4-3, the J gene TRBJ1-2; possible D gene TRBD1, 6 bases. Germline V gene sequence: CDR1 LGHNA, CDR2 YSLEER. The CDR3 is made up of 16 amino acids. V lost 1 base to trimming and J lost 4 bases, with 16 bases between them.

The table lists this clone with a count of one. The chain employs TRBV28 and TRBJ2-6; 11 nucleotides agree with TRBD1. The CDR3 contains 15 residues. The V and J ends lost 8 bases and 2 bases, in that order; junction bases with no gene match: 2. CDR1 MDHEN and CDR2 SYDVKM come from the germline V gene. CDR3 protein: CASGGQGAGANVLTF. The CDR3 DNA follows: TGTGCCAGCGGGGGACAGGGGGCTGGGGCCAACGTCCTGACTTTC.

J is TRBJ2-5 and V is TRBV9; a possible D gene is TRBD2 (7 bases). From germline, CDR1 is SGDLS and CDR2 YYNGEE. The CDR3 has 14 residues. Trimming stripped 10 bases from V and 5 bases from J, with 21 bases between. This CDR3 is CASARGGLLETQYF. CDR3 bases: TGTGCCTCCGCAAGGGGGGGCCTCCTGGAGACCCAGTACTTC.

CDR3 protein: CASSFSGSTDTQYF. The CDR3 DNA follows: TGTGCCAGCAGCTTTTCAGGTAGTACAGATACGCAGTATTTT. The chain employs TRBV7-9 and TRBJ2-3; no clear D gene. CDR3 size: 14 residues. The V gene lost 3 bases and the J gene lost 3 bases, with 10 bases spanning the gap. Germline loops: CDR1 SEHNR, CDR2 FQNEAQ (reference sequence).

The gene calls are TRBV5-1 and TRBJ2-1, with 7 bases aligning to TRBD2. Germline-derived CDR1 and CDR2 are SGHRS and YFSETQ. The CDR3 spans 15 residues. J lost 3 bases, V lost 4 bases, and 7 bases had no gene match. The CDR3 DNA is TGCGCCAGCAGCGCCGAGTGGGAGGGCTACAATGAGCAGTTCTTC. Translated: CASSAEWEGYNEQFF.

The chain recombines TRBV5-1 with TRBJ1-3; 9 positions agree with TRBD1. Trimming removed 4 bases from V and 3 bases from J; junction bases left unmatched: 2. From germline, CDR1 is SGHRS and CDR2 YFSETQ. The CDR3 spans 14 residues. Here the CDR3 reads CASSKDRGGNTIYF. DNA of the CDR3: TGCGCCAGCAGCAAGGACAGGGGTGGAAACACCATATATTTT.

This clone was seen only once. The V gene is TRBV28, the J gene TRBJ1-4; a weak D match, TRBD1 (6 bases). The CDR3 spans 15 residues. Germline V gives CDR1 MDHEN, CDR2 SYDVKM. Trimming removed 1 base at V and 4 bases at J, with 10 bases between. This chain's CDR3 is CASSLLTGRNEKLFF. CDR3 nucleotides: TGTGCCAGCAGTTTATTGACAGGTCGTAATGAAAAACTGTTTTTT.

The chain carries TRBV10-2 and TRBJ2-6; TRBD1 agrees at 7 bases. The J segment lost 0 bases and the V segment lost 3 bases, leaving 5 bases of the junction unmatched. This CDR3 has 17 residues. Germline values: CDR1 WSHSY, CDR2 SAAADI. CDR3 sequence reads: CASSDERGLSGANVLTF. CDR3 nucleotides: TGCGCCAGCAGTGATGAGAGGGGGCTCTCTGGGGCCAACGTCCTGACTTTC.

The chain combines TRBV7-6 with TRBJ1-1; D gene ambiguous. V lost 1 base and J 3 bases, leaving 6 bases between the germline ends. CDR1 is SGHVS and CDR2 is FNYEAQ in the germline V gene. This CDR3 spans 13 amino acids. The CDR3: CASSLGEDTEAFF. CDR3 in DNA: TGTGCCAGCAGCTTAGGGGAGGACACTGAAGCTTTCTTT.

V gene TRBV7-8 combines with J gene TRBJ2-1; 9 bases map to TRBD2. Germline loops: CDR1 SGHVS, CDR2 FQNEAQ. After removal of 5 bases from V and 10 bases from J, the junction contained 9 bases not matched to a gene. The length of the CDR3 is 14 residues. CDR3 in DNA: TGTGCCAGCAGCCTCGCGGGGGGGCCTAGGGAGCAGTTCTTC. Translating gives CASSLAGGPREQFF. The full variable domain, its missing parts supplied by reference TRBV7-8 and TRBJ2-1, is GAGVSQSPRYKVAKRGQDVALRCDPISGHVSLFWYQQALGQGPEFLTYFQNEAQLDKSGLPSDRFFAERPEGSVSTLKIQRTQQEDSAVYLCASSLAGGPREQFFGPGTRLTVL.

V and J are TRBV7-2 and TRBJ2-7; 11 bases align to TRBD2. The CDR3 covers 15 residues. The germline V gene encodes CDR1 SGHTA and CDR2 FQGNSA. The trim removed 4 bases at V and 5 bases at J, leaving 7 bases unmatched. The CDR3 coding sequence is TGTGCCAGCAGCTCAGCAGTAGCGGGAGGGGACGAGCAGTACTTC. Translated: CASSSAVAGGDEQYF. The whole variable domain, remainder taken from reference TRBV7-2 and TRBJ2-7, is GAGVSQSPSNKVTEKGKDVELRCDPISGHTALYWYRQSLGQGLEFLIYFQGNSAPDKSGLPSDRFSAERTGGSVSTLTIQRTQQEDSAVYLCASSSAVAGGDEQYFGPGTRLTVT.

This clone has a handful of counts. V usage is TRBV11-3 and J usage is TRBJ2-3; possible D gene TRBD2, 5 bases. In germline, CDR1 is SGHNT, CDR2 YENEEA. CDR3 size: 16 residues. With 5 bases removed from V and 0 bases from J, the gap between germline ends came to 15 bases. CDR3 amino acids: CASSRRLGGSTDTQYF. The CDR3 nucleotides read TGTGCCAGCAGCCGGAGGCTGGGCGGGAGCACAGATACGCAGTATTTT.

The CDR3 nucleotides are TGTGCCAGCAGCCCGCGGGGGACGAACACTGAAGCTTTCTTT. This sequence encodes CASSPRGTNTEAFF. The genes are TRBV6-6 and TRBJ1-1; perhaps TRBD1 as D (5 bases). The V gene lost 6 bases and the J gene lost 1 base, with 12 bases spanning the gap. The CDR3 runs to 14 residues. The germline gives CDR1 MNHNY, CDR2 SVGAGI (reference sequence).

V is TRBV5-6 and J is TRBJ2-1, with TRBD2 identical over 13 bases. The CDR3 loop spans 18 amino acids. From germline, CDR1 is SGHDT and CDR2 YYEEEE. V dropped 4 bases and J dropped 0; count of bases not matched to a gene: 7. The CDR3, as DNA: TGTGCCAGCAGCGTGACTAGCGGGAGGCTCCGCTCCTACAATGAGCAGTTCTTC. Its protein product is CASSVTSGRLRSYNEQFF.

This clone has only one observation. The CDR3 bases are TGCGCCAGCAGCTTGGAAGGCAGAAATAATGAGCAGTTCTTC. It codes for CASSLEGRNNEQFF. The chain employs TRBV5-1 and TRBJ2-1; no clear D. The CDR3 contains 14 residues. The germline V gene encodes CDR1 SGHRS and CDR2 YFSETQ. V was trimmed by 0 bases and J by 7 bases, leaving 11 bases between them.

V is TRBV9 and J is TRBJ2-1; D unclear. Trimming left V 4 bases short and J 8 bases short, with 13 bases between. CDR1 and CDR2 from the germline V gene are SGDLS and YYNGEE. This CDR3 comprises 13 residues. Here the CDR3 reads CASSPHVDYEQFF. The CDR3 DNA reads as TGTGCCAGCAGCCCCCACGTCGACTATGAGCAGTTCTTC.

The rearrangement joins TRBV10-3 to TRBJ2-3, with TRBD2 matching over 8 bases. The V gene's germline CDR1 is ENHRY and CDR2 SYGVKD. The CDR3 is made up of 14 amino acids. Trimming cost V 6 bases and J 2 bases; bases outside gene matches: 4. CDR3 DNA sequence: TGTGCCATCAGGCGGGGGGCAGACACAGATACGCAGTATTTT. Amino acids: CAIRRGADTDTQYF.

This clone was seen just once. This sequence joins TRBV4-2 and TRBJ1-2; TRBD1 is a possible D gene (6 bases). Germline V CDR1 and CDR2: LGHNA, YNFKEQ. The CDR3 runs to 14 residues. Trimming took off 0 bases at V and 7 bases at J, with 12 bases between the two ends. The CDR3 bases are TGTGCCAGCAGCCAAGATTCAGGGGTAGGTGGCTACACCTTC. Protein: CASSQDSGVGGYTF.

This chain uses TRBV6-5 with TRBJ1-6, with D perhaps TRBD1 (5 bases). V was shortened by 7 bases and J by 9 bases, with 16 bases between the two germline ends. The CDR3 is made up of 14 amino acids. CDR1 and CDR2 (germline): MNHEY, SVGAGI. CDR3 DNA: TGTGCCAGCACCGGGACGCCAGGGCGTTCACCCCTCCACTTT. Its translation: CASTGTPGRSPLHF.

CDR3 sequence: CASSQDSTGGWETQYF. CDR3 DNA: TGCGCCAGCAGCCAAGACTCAACAGGGGGCTGGGAGACCCAGTACTTC. The chain couples TRBV4-3 to TRBJ2-5; 9 bases are a match to TRBD1. The V gene end was trimmed by 0 bases and the J gene end by 5 bases; junction bases not matched to a gene: 7. The CDR3 loop spans 16 amino acids. Germline CDR1 LGHNA, CDR2 YSLEER.

The chain uses TRBV4-2 and TRBJ1-5; possible D gene TRBD1, 5 bases. The CDR3 runs to 16 residues. V shed 5 bases and J shed 2 bases, with 16 bases lying between them. Germline V CDR1 and CDR2: LGHNA, YNFKEQ. The DNA for the CDR3 is TGTGCCAGCAGCGTCAGTCGGGGGGTGGGCAATCAGCCCCAGCATTTT. Its translation is CASSVSRGVGNQPQHF.